The rows below give T cell receptor beta chains drawn from one sample of a study of lymphopenia after photon versus proton radiotherapy. TCRdb's copy holds only in-frame clones and misses some; the assay was immunoSEQ multiplex PCR. Among around 29,000 clones listed, 94% were seen once. This specimen was peripheral blood, taken from a patient treated with photon-based radiotherapy. Receptor source: a woman aged 50 to 65 with cholangiocarcinoma. Both conserved end residues are part of each CDR3. The order of the fields is J gene, V gene, D gene, CDR3 DNA, CDR3 protein. A D gene is named only where the DNA matches it firmly.

TRBJ1-2 TRBV6-5 TRBD1 TGTGCCAGCAGTTCCGGGACAGGGGGTTTCAATGGCTACACCTTC CASSSGTGGFNGYTF
TRBJ2-5 TRBV19 - TGTGCCAGTAGTATCGTGGGAGTTAGGGGGGCTGGAGAGACCCAGTACTTC CASSIVGVRGAGETQYF
TRBJ1-1 TRBV2 - TGTGCCAGCAGAGTGTGGTCGAACACTGAAGCTTTCTTT CASRVWSNTEAFF
TRBJ2-5 TRBV7-2 - TGTGCCAGCAGCTTCACCAGCGGTACCCAAGAGACCCAGTACTTC CASSFTSGTQETQYF
TRBJ2-7 TRBV29-1 - TGCAGCGCTAAGTCGGGTGGGGGCTCGTCCTACGAGCAGTACTTC CSAKSGGGSSYEQYF
TRBJ2-1 TRBV5-5 - TGTGCCAGCAGCCAGGACAGCCTAAACAATGAGCAGTTCTTC CASSQDSLNNEQFF
TRBJ2-5 TRBV7-9 - TGTGCCAGCAGCTTAGCACAGGGATCCCAAGAGACCCAGTACTTC CASSLAQGSQETQYF
TRBJ1-1 TRBV6-6 TRBD1 TGTGCCAGCAGTTCCCCGAACAGGGGGTGGGAAGCTTTCTTT CASSSPNRGWEAFF
TRBJ1-1 TRBV29-1 - TGCAGCGTTGAAAGGGGGACCCCTGAAGCTTTCTTT CSVERGTPEAFF
TRBJ2-3 TRBV5-4 TRBD2 TGTGCCAGCAGCTTGGTGACTAGCGGGGGGGAGCGGTATTTT CASSLVTSGGERYF
TRBJ2-2 TRBV4-3 - TGCGCCAGCAGCCAAGATGGGGCAGGGCGATTAACCGGGGAGCTGTTTTTT CASSQDGAGRLTGELFF
TRBJ2-1 TRBV5-5 - TGTGCCAGCACCTTGTGGGATGAGCAGTTCTTC CASTLWDEQFF
TRBJ2-7 TRBV10-3 TRBD1 TGTGCCACGTGGACAGGGACTTCCGAGCAGTACTTC CATWTGTSEQYF
TRBJ2-5 TRBV7-9 TRBD2 TGTGCCAGCAGCTTAGAGCTGCTAGCGGGGGGCCGGCGAGAGACCCAGTACTTC CASSLELLAGGRRETQYF
TRBJ2-3 TRBV11-2 - TGTGCCAGCAGCTCTGAGGGGCTCACAGATACGCAGTATTTT CASSSEGLTDTQYF